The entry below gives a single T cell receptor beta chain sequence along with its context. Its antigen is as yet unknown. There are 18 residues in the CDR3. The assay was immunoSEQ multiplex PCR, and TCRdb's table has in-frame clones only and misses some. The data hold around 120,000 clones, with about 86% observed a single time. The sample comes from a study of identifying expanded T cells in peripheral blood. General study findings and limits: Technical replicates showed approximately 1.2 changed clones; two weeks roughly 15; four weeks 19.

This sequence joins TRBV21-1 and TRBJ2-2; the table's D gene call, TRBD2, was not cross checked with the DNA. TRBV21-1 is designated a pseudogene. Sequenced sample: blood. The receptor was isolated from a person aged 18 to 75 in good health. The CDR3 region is CASSKARRPDSNTGELFF. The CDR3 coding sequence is TGTGCCAGCAGCAAAGCAAGGAGGCCCGATTCGAACACCGGGGAGCTGTTTTTT.